The 28 T cell receptor beta chains below were found in one sample sequenced in a study of blood T cell repertoires in COVID-19. The repertoire was sequenced with immunoSEQ multiplex PCR; TCRdb's copy has only in-frame clones and lacks some. The sample has fewer than 300,000 clones, 88% seen once. Sequenced sample: peripheral blood. Receptors were obtained from a middle-aged woman who had recovered from COVID-19.

The J gene is TRBJ2-7, the V gene TRBV7-2; possibly TRBD2 for D (6 bases). The CDR3 contains 13 residues. V lost 3 bases, J lost 6 bases, and 12 bases lay in between. The germline V gene encodes CDR1 SGHTA and CDR2 FQGNSA. DNA for the CDR3: TGTGCCAGCAGCTTGGGACTCCCAGGCGAGCAGTACTTC. This sequence encodes CASSLGLPGEQYF.

This chain uses TRBV6-4 with TRBJ2-1, with 7 bases lining up with TRBD2. Germline assignment: CDR1 MRHNA and CDR2 SNTAGT. The V and J ends lost 4 bases and 8 bases, in that order; junction bases with no gene match: 14. This CDR3 is 16 amino acids long. CDR3 protein: CASSATGTTPVHEQFF. CDR3 nucleotides: TGTGCCAGCAGTGCTACCGGGACTACCCCTGTCCATGAGCAGTTCTTC.

The V and J genes are TRBV6-5 and TRBJ2-1, with D possibly matching TRBD2 (6 bases). V lost 7 bases and J 10 bases, leaving 17 bases between the germline ends. Germline V gene data show CDR1 as MNHEY and CDR2 as SVGAGI. CDR3 length: 13 residues. CDR3: CASNRLVRGEQFF. CDR3 nucleotide sequence: TGTGCCAGCAACCGACTAGTACGTGGAGAGCAGTTCTTC.

The CDR3 reads CASSPPDRANYGYTF. The CDR3 nucleotides are TGTGCCAGCAGCCCCCCGGACAGGGCCAACTATGGCTACACCTTC. The chain links TRBV3-1 (or the pseudogene TRBV3-2) to TRBJ1-2; 8 nucleotides line up with TRBD1. The CDR3 loop spans 15 amino acids. Germline lookup yields CDR1 LGHDT and CDR2 YNNKEL (reference sequence). J was trimmed by 2 bases and V by 4 bases; bases with no gene match: 6.

This sequence joins TRBV6-5 and TRBJ1-4, with D maybe TRBD1 (6 bases). V gave up 5 bases and J gave up 3 bases, with 10 bases separating them. CDR1 is MNHEY, CDR2 SVGAGI, per germline. The CDR3 loop spans 14 amino acids. Written as DNA, the CDR3 is TGTGCCAGCAGTCTAAGACAGGCTAATGAAAAACTGTTTTTT. The encoded protein is CASSLRQANEKLFF.

The chain uses TRBV5-6 and TRBJ2-4; the match to TRBD1 covers 9 bases. Germline CDR1 and CDR2: SGHDT and YYEEEE. Unmatched junction bases numbered 9, after V lost 5 bases and J lost 9 bases. The length of the CDR3 is 14 residues. CDR3 DNA: TGTGCCAGCAGGGTCCGGGACAGGGTTCCCATTCAGTACTTC. Its translation is CASRVRDRVPIQYF.

This clone is a singleton in its sample. The chain recombines TRBV19 with TRBJ2-7; D might be TRBD1 (6 bases). Per germline, CDR1 LNHDA and CDR2 SQIVND (reference sequence). There are 13 residues in the CDR3. V gave up 9 bases and J gave up 5 bases, with 17 bases separating them. As DNA, the CDR3 is TGTGCCAGCGGGGAAACAGGGACCCACGAGCAGTACGTC. This codes for CASGETGTHEQYV.

The chain is built from TRBV27 and TRBJ1-3; TRBD1 aligns across 7 bases. V lost 2 bases and J lost 0; bases outside the gene matches: 7. This CDR3 has 17 residues. Germline CDR1 reads MNHEY; CDR2 reads SMNVEV (reference sequence). The CDR3 region is CASSLRGPGGSGNTIYF. The CDR3 DNA is TGTGCCAGCAGTTTAAGGGGTCCAGGGGGCTCTGGAAACACCATATATTTT.

The chain combines TRBV29-1 with TRBJ2-1; D is perhaps TRBD1 (7 bases). V lost 4 bases, J lost 4 bases, and 14 bases lay in between. This CDR3 is 14 amino acids long. Germline V gives CDR1 SQVTM, CDR2 ANQGSEA. CDR3 nucleotides: TGCAGCGTTGCCCAGGGGGGTGGGTACAATGAGCAGTTCTTC. This gives the protein CSVAQGGGYNEQFF.

V gene TRBV5-1 combines with J gene TRBJ2-1; 9 bases are a match to TRBD2. V dropped 4 bases and J dropped 15; count of bases not matched to a gene: 17. The CDR3 is made up of 15 amino acids. CDR1 is SGHRS, CDR2 YFSETQ, per germline. CDR3 in amino acids: CASSQTPTGTSLWFF. The CDR3 coding sequence is TGCGCCAGCAGCCAGACCCCAACCGGGACTAGCCTTTGGTTCTTC.

DNA of the CDR3: TGTGCCACCAGCAGACCCTTGACAGGGCGCTACACCTTC. Translating it yields CATSRPLTGRYTF. The J gene is TRBJ1-2, the V gene TRBV15; 7 nucleotides line up with TRBD1. This CDR3 spans 13 amino acids. Trimming took 2 bases from V and 9 from J; bases not matched to a gene: 6. In germline, CDR1 is LNHNV, CDR2 YYDKDF (reference sequence).

The chain employs TRBV9 and TRBJ1-4; D gene uncertain. The CDR3 runs to 15 residues. The ends were cut back, 0 bases at V and 8 bases at J, with 14 bases in the middle. Germline CDR1 SGDLS, CDR2 YYNGEE. This CDR3 is CASSVGIREEEKLFF. The CDR3 DNA follows: TGTGCCAGCAGCGTAGGGATCCGGGAGGAGGAAAAACTGTTTTTT.

This rearrangement joins TRBV3-1 (or the pseudogene TRBV3-2) to TRBJ1-1, with D perhaps TRBD1 (6 bases). Germline CDR1 is LGHDT and CDR2 is YNNKEL (reference sequence). The CDR3 length is 15 residues. The V end lost 1 base, the J end lost 4 bases, and 13 bases lay between the germline ends. The CDR3: CASSQAGGGGTEAFF. The CDR3 coding sequence is TGTGCCAGCAGCCAAGCCGGGGGCGGGGGCACTGAAGCTTTCTTT.

This chain joins TRBV7-8 and TRBJ2-3; D not resolved. The V end lost 5 bases, the J end lost 0 bases, and 12 bases lay between the germline ends. This CDR3 is built from 15 residues. CDR1 and CDR2 from the germline V gene are SGHVS and FQNEAQ. The CDR3: CASSQDTTSTDTQYF. The CDR3 DNA is TGTGCCAGCAGCCAAGACACGACGAGCACAGATACGCAGTATTTT.

This sequence joins TRBV13 and TRBJ1-1, with 8 bases aligning to TRBD1. The CDR3 length is 15 residues. Germline CDR1 PRHDT, CDR2 FYEKMQ (reference sequence). The ends lost 1 base at V and 3 bases at J; junction bases unmatched: 4. The CDR3 coding sequence is TGTGCCAGCAGCTTAGCCGGACAGGGCTACACTGAAGCTTTCTTT. Translating it yields CASSLAGQGYTEAFF.

The rearrangement links TRBV5-1 to TRBJ2-2, with no clear D. The V gene lost 2 bases and the J gene lost 6 bases, with 14 bases spanning the gap. CDR1 is SGHRS and CDR2 is YFSETQ in the germline V gene. The length of the CDR3 is 15 residues. CDR3 sequence reads: CASSFSTAPAGELFF. The CDR3, as DNA: TGCGCCAGCAGCTTCAGTACCGCCCCCGCCGGGGAGCTGTTTTTT.

This clone was counted a few times. The chain employs TRBV30 and TRBJ1-1; the D is unclear. The CDR3 is made up of 14 amino acids. The germline V gene encodes CDR1 GTSNPN and CDR2 SVGIG (reference sequence). With 0 bases removed from V and 4 bases from J, the gap between germline ends came to 12 bases. DNA for the CDR3: TGTGCCTGGAGTGTCTGGGGAGTGGGCACTGAAGCTTTCTTT. Its protein product is CAWSVWGVGTEAFF.

This clone is a singleton in its sample. V usage is TRBV29-1 and J usage is TRBJ2-5, with 8 bases fitting TRBD2. CDR1 is SQVTM and CDR2 is ANQGSEA in the germline V gene. After removal of 8 bases from V and 5 bases from J, the junction contained 10 bases not matched to a gene. This CDR3 comprises 13 residues. CDR3 coding DNA: TGCAGCAACCGGCCAGGCGGGGGGGAGACCCAGTACTTC. This translates into CSNRPGGGETQYF.

This clone was detected a few times. The V call is TRBV6-2 or TRBV6-3, the J call TRBJ2-3; tentatively, D is TRBD1 or TRBD2 (5 bases each). Germline lookup yields CDR1 MNHEY and CDR2 SVGEGT. The CDR3 spans 14 residues. V was cut by 7 bases and J by 0 bases, with 11 bases left in between. The CDR3 here is CASTPGLSTDTQYF. Here the CDR3 DNA reads TGTGCCAGCACCCCGGGGCTTAGCACAGATACGCAGTATTTT.

The gene calls are TRBV14 and TRBJ2-1; D remains ambiguous. V gave up 4 bases and J gave up 2 bases, with 12 bases separating them. The CDR3 consists of 15 residues. Per the germline V gene, CDR1 is SGHDN and CDR2 is FVKESK. The CDR3 region is CASSRAGFPYNEQFF. The CDR3 DNA reads as TGTGCCAGCAGCCGGGCCGGATTTCCCTACAATGAGCAGTTCTTC.

The chain links TRBV11-1 to TRBJ1-1; possible D gene TRBD1, 6 bases. Germline-derived CDR1 and CDR2 are SGHAT and FQDESV (reference sequence). V lost 1 base, J lost 4 bases, and 7 bases lay in between. This CDR3 contains 13 residues. DNA for the CDR3: TGTGCCAGCAGCTTAGGGACAGCCACTGAAGCTTTCTTT. As protein: CASSLGTATEAFF.

This chain links TRBV9 with TRBJ1-2; D is uncertain. Germline CDR1 and CDR2: SGDLS and YYNGEE. V lost 4 bases, J lost 4 bases, and 11 bases lay in between. The length of the CDR3 is 13 residues. The CDR3 region has the DNA TGTGCCAGCAGCTCCCAGGCCCTCTATGGCTACACCTTC. It specifies CASSSQALYGYTF.

The chain has TRBV19 and TRBJ2-1; TRBD2 matches 7 bases. The germline V gene encodes CDR1 LNHDA and CDR2 SQIVND (reference sequence). The CDR3 has 13 residues. The V gene end was trimmed by 9 bases and the J gene end by 9 bases; junction bases not matched to a gene: 11. In DNA form, the CDR3 reads TGTGCCAGCATGAACGGGCCTAGCGGTGAGCAGTTCTTC. Protein: CASMNGPSGEQFF.

A single count supports this clone. This chain connects TRBV25-1 to TRBJ1-3; 8 bases align to TRBD1. V dropped 4 bases and J dropped 4; count of bases not matched to a gene: 3. There are 14 residues in the CDR3. Per germline, CDR1 MGHDK and CDR2 SYGVNS. The chain's CDR3 is CASSGTGPGNTIYF. For the CDR3, the DNA is TGTGCCAGCAGTGGGACAGGGCCAGGAAACACCATATATTTT.

This sequence joins TRBV5-4 and TRBJ2-1, with a weak D call TRBD2 (5 bases). V was pared by 3 bases and J by 5 bases, with 12 bases between. From germline, CDR1 is SGHNT and CDR2 YYREEE (reference sequence). This CDR3 is built from 14 residues. This CDR3 is CASSWGVRDNEQFF. The CDR3 DNA follows: TGTGCCAGCAGCTGGGGAGTTAGGGACAATGAGCAGTTCTTC.

The rearrangement uses TRBV5-1 and TRBJ1-1, with 8 bases identical to TRBD1. CDR1 is SGHRS, CDR2 YFSETQ, per germline. V lost 7 bases to trimming and J lost 3 bases; unmatched junction nucleotides: 5. This CDR3 is built from 13 residues. The CDR3 is CASRTGSDTEAFF. DNA of the CDR3: TGCGCCAGCCGGACAGGGTCGGACACTGAAGCTTTCTTT.

The chain recombines TRBV11-2 with TRBJ1-5, with a weak D call TRBD1 (5 bases). This CDR3 is built from 16 residues. Germline assignment: CDR1 SGHAT and CDR2 FQNNGV. Trimming shortened V by 4 bases and J by 7 bases, and 20 bases separated the two germline ends. CDR3 amino acids: CASSYHLGGGGQPQHF. The DNA for the CDR3 is TGTGCCAGCAGCTACCATTTGGGTGGGGGGGGACAGCCCCAGCATTTT.

The chain couples TRBV5-6 to TRBJ1-4; a possible D gene is TRBD1 (6 bases). Germline loops: CDR1 SGHDT, CDR2 YYEEEE. Trimming pared 3 bases from V and 0 bases from J, leaving 9 bases between. The CDR3 covers 15 residues. CDR3 region: CASSWTASTNEKLFF. The CDR3 DNA reads as TGTGCCAGCAGCTGGACAGCTTCAACTAATGAAAAACTGTTTTTT.